This T cell receptor beta chain was identified in a study of T-cell memory formation after mild COVID-19. Study-wide context: TCR clusters largely stayed donor specific. Findings of the study overall: Among CD4+ contracting clones, most were CM and EM, and CD8+ ones EMRA.

Details on this clonotype: Antigen specificity is unknown.

cDNA libraries for TCR alpha and TCR beta, carrying sample barcodes and UMIs, came from 5'RACE with constant-segment primers. TCRdb used MiXCR to reprocess the 5' RACE reads, holding one entry per CDR3 protein. The repertoire includes around 410,000 distinct CDR3 sequences, around 22% of them detected once, and 13% sits in the top ten. This CDR3 spans 13 amino acids. The germline CDR1 and CDR2 sequences are GTSNPN and SVGIG (reference sequence). Trimming took 0 bases from V and 4 from J, leaving 7 bases between them. This chain links TRBV30 with TRBJ1-5, with D tentatively TRBD1 (5 bases). The clonotype was recovered from an adult woman who had mild COVID-19 (a few samples of this study predate the infection). Cell type and time point are not known. The sample comprised PBMCs or a T cell subset sorted from them (not recorded which). CDR3 sequence reads: CAWSVGENQPQHF. In DNA, the CDR3 is TGTGCCTGGAGTGTAGGGGAGAATCAGCCCCAGCATTTT.